Presented here are 19 T cell receptor beta chains from one specimen sequenced in a study of T-cell memory formation after mild COVID-19. TCRdb reprocessed the 5' RACE reads with MiXCR, giving one entry per CDR3 protein. The table includes some 82,000 distinct CDR3 sequences, 9.5% to 15% detected once. Material: PBMCs or a T cell subset sorted from them (not recorded which). All receptors derive from a man between 18 and 29 years old who had mild COVID-19 (a few samples of this study predate the infection). Cell type and time point are not known.

This clonotype was counted between two and nine times. CDR3 region: CSAPAGAPLPEQYV. DNA of the CDR3: TGCAGTGCTCCAGCGGGTGCACCACTACCCGAGCAGTACGTC. The chain links TRBV20-1 to TRBJ2-7, with D possibly being TRBD2 (6 bases). From germline, CDR1 is DFQATT and CDR2 SNEGSKA (reference sequence). V gave up 5 bases and J gave up 6 bases, with 20 bases separating them. The CDR3 consists of 14 residues.

The chain employs TRBV20-1 and TRBJ1-2; no definite D call. This CDR3 comprises 13 residues. Looked up from germline, CDR1 is DFQATT and CDR2 is SNEGSKA (reference sequence). V was shortened by 6 bases and J by 7 bases, with 18 bases between the two germline ends. CDR3 sequence reads: CSAKTQGPSGYTF. The CDR3 DNA sequence: TGCAGTGCCAAGACCCAAGGGCCCAGTGGCTACACCTTC.

V is TRBV12-3 or TRBV12-4 and J is TRBJ2-7; D remains unclear. This CDR3 is built from 13 residues. Trimming stripped 3 bases from V and 5 bases from J, with 11 bases between. DNA of the CDR3: TGTGCCAGCAGTTTCCGCGGTATCCACGAGCAGTACTTC. Amino acids: CASSFRGIHEQYF.

This clonotype was detected only a few times. The chain joins TRBV6-4 to TRBJ2-1, with 7 bases fitting TRBD1. Looked up from germline, CDR1 is MRHNA and CDR2 is SNTAGT. The junction had 2 bases not matched to a gene; V was cut back by 2 bases and J by 1 base. The CDR3 sequence is 15 residues long. The CDR3 is CASSDAGGSYNEQFF. The CDR3, as DNA: TGTGCCAGCAGTGACGCAGGGGGTTCCTACAATGAGCAGTTCTTC.

There are a few counts of this clonotype. This chain joins TRBV7-2 and TRBJ2-3; D perhaps matches TRBD2 (6 bases). The CDR3 is 17 amino acids. From germline, CDR1 is SGHTA and CDR2 FQGNSA. Trimming shortened V by 4 bases and J by 1 base, and 18 bases separated the two germline ends. CDR3 protein: CASSSPWRGAGTDTQYF. In DNA form, the CDR3 reads TGTGCCAGCAGCTCCCCTTGGCGGGGAGCCGGCACAGATACGCAGTATTTT.

This chain joins TRBV4-1 and TRBJ1-5; 10 nucleotides align to TRBD1. Trimming cost V 3 bases and J 7 bases; bases outside gene matches: 3. This CDR3 is 14 amino acids long. The germline gives CDR1 MGHRA, CDR2 YSYEKL. The CDR3, as DNA: TGCGCCAGCAGCCAGGGACAGGGGATACAGCCCCAGCATTTT. As protein: CASSQGQGIQPQHF.

In this sample, this clonotype turned up a few times. The rearrangement joins TRBV7-2 to TRBJ2-7; D is possibly TRBD2 (5 bases). Trimming left V 5 bases short and J 7 bases short, with 18 bases between. Germline V gene data show CDR1 as SGHTA and CDR2 as FQGNSA. This CDR3 contains 14 residues. The CDR3 DNA reads as TGTGCCAGCAGCCCCGACATACTAGTTCCTGAGCAGTACTTC. This gives the protein CASSPDILVPEQYF.

This clonotype occurred a few times. J is TRBJ2-5 and V is TRBV3-1; TRBD2 matches 15 bases. V lost 1 base, J lost 5 bases, and 8 bases stayed unmatched. Germline CDR1 reads LGHDT; CDR2 reads YNNKEL (reference sequence). The length of the CDR3 is 18 residues. CDR3: CASSQGGLAGGPEETQYF. The CDR3 DNA reads as TGTGCCAGCAGCCAAGGAGGACTAGCGGGGGGGCCGGAGGAGACCCAGTACTTC.

The chain uses TRBV6-2 or TRBV6-3 and TRBJ1-5, with D perhaps TRBD1 (6 bases). The germline CDR1 and CDR2 sequences are MNHEY and SVGEGT. The CDR3 contains 14 residues. Trimming stripped 2 bases from V and 3 bases from J, with 8 bases between. The CDR3 DNA follows: TGTGCCAGCAGTTACGGGGACACCAATCAGCCCCAGCATTTT. Translated, it gives CASSYGDTNQPQHF.

CDR3 sequence (DNA): TGTGCCAGCAGCTCTAGGGGGGGAGGGCGATCTAGAAAGACCCAGTACTTC. Its translation: CASSSRGGGRSRKTQYF. The chain recombines TRBV12-3 or TRBV12-4 with TRBJ2-5; tentative D call: TRBD2 (7 bases). The V end lost 6 bases, the J end lost 6 bases, and 26 bases lay between the germline ends. The CDR3 contains 17 residues.

This rearrangement joins TRBV7-9 to TRBJ2-1; a weak D match, TRBD2 (5 bases). Trimming cost V 1 base and J 0 bases, with 7 bases left between them. In germline, CDR1 is SEHNR, CDR2 FQNEAQ (reference sequence). The CDR3 totals 15 residues. The CDR3 sequence: CASSLVRGSYNEQFF. The CDR3 DNA is TGTGCCAGCAGCTTAGTCCGGGGCTCCTACAATGAGCAGTTCTTC.

This clonotype turned up a few times. The chain combines TRBV10-3 with TRBJ2-5; D remains unclear. CDR1 is ENHRY, CDR2 SYGVKD, per germline. The V and J ends lost 3 bases and 4 bases respectively, with 9 bases between them. The CDR3 consists of 13 residues. CDR3 in amino acids: CAISESVVETQYF. The DNA for the CDR3 is TGTGCCATCAGTGAATCGGTGGTAGAGACCCAGTACTTC.

This clonotype has more than one count but fewer than ten. The chain links TRBV10-1 to TRBJ2-3; a weak D match, TRBD2 (6 bases). V was pared by 4 bases and J by 2 bases, with 10 bases between. The CDR3 is 14 residues long. Germline CDR1 is WNHNN and CDR2 is SYGVQD (reference sequence). The CDR3 DNA sequence: TGCGCCAGCAGTGCAACTAGCTCCACAGATACGCAGTATTTT. Translated: CASSATSSTDTQYF.

Only a few counts were recorded for this clonotype. The chain carries TRBV7-2 and TRBJ1-4; maybe TRBD1 (6 bases). From germline, CDR1 is SGHTA and CDR2 FQGNSA. The germline V and J ends were trimmed by 3 bases and 7 bases, with 15 bases remaining between them. The CDR3 consists of 15 residues. The CDR3 here is CASSLWGRGGEKLFF. DNA of the CDR3: TGTGCCAGCAGCTTGTGGGGAAGAGGGGGTGAAAAACTGTTTTTT.

The table lists this clonotype with a few counts. One junction end does not reproduce the germline sequence, and a read error may be involved. This sequence joins TRBV4-3 and TRBJ1-2; D may be TRBD1 (6 bases). CDR1 LGHNA and CDR2 YSLEER come from the germline V gene. The CDR3 is 15 amino acids. The CDR3 DNA follows: TGCGCCAGCAGTCAAGTAATGGACAGTGACTATGGCTACACCTTC. Amino acid sequence: CASSQVMDSDYGYTF.

The gene calls are TRBV6-2 or TRBV6-3 and TRBJ2-2; D not certain. CDR3 length equals 12 residues. Germline V gene sequence: CDR1 MNHEY, CDR2 SVGEGT. The V gene lost 3 bases and the J gene lost 7 bases, with 6 bases spanning the gap. This chain's CDR3 is CASSYFGGELFF. DNA of the CDR3: TGTGCCAGCAGTTATTTTGGCGGGGAGCTGTTTTTT.

This clonotype occurred many times. V usage is TRBV7-9 and J usage is TRBJ2-2; D gene ambiguous. Germline V gene sequence: CDR1 SEHNR, CDR2 FQNEAQ (reference sequence). This CDR3 comprises 13 residues. With 5 bases removed from V and 5 bases from J, the gap between germline ends came to 9 bases. CDR3 bases: TGTGCCAGCAGCGACGGACGGACCGGGGAGCTGTTTTTT. Translating it yields CASSDGRTGELFF.

This chain uses TRBV24-1 with TRBJ2-3; D might be TRBD2 (6 bases). Trimming shortened V by 3 bases and J by 1 base, and 13 bases separated the two germline ends. CDR3 length: 16 residues. CDR1 KGHDR and CDR2 SFDVKD come from the germline V gene. The DNA of the CDR3 is TGTGCCACCAGTGATCCCTTTAGCGGAGGCACAGATACGCAGTATTTT. Translated: CATSDPFSGGTDTQYF.

This chain links TRBV14 with TRBJ1-1; 8 bases agree with TRBD1. V gave up 4 bases and J gave up 5 bases; unmatched junction bases: 9. The CDR3 extends over 15 amino acids. In germline, CDR1 is SGHDN, CDR2 FVKESK. CDR3 region: CASSPIRTGRTEAFF. The CDR3 region has the DNA TGTGCCAGCAGCCCAATTAGGACAGGGAGGACTGAAGCTTTCTTT.